This section outlines one TCR beta chain sequence together with its context. The antigen remains unidentified. Clones were read by immunoSEQ multiplex PCR, and TCRdb kept only the in-frame ones, dropping some. The sample holds about 120,000 clones; over 75% are singletons and the top ten take about 20%. The sample belongs to a study of T cell responses to AZD1222 COVID-19 vaccine. Overall study results and limits: The donor group comprised mostly white British people and more females; the analysis possibly underestimated clonal diversity. At study baseline, merely several AZD1222 recipients were seropositive. Per reports, nearly half of all spike-specific TCRs target regions that are unmutated in variants. Across the whole spike, CD4 TCRs peaked at regions 160-218 and 743-854.

Per the germline V gene, CDR1 is MNHNS and CDR2 is SASEGT. Trimming stripped 2 bases from V and 7 bases from J, with 18 bases between. There are 15 residues in the CDR3. Material: peripheral blood, obtained on day 0 of AZD1222 vaccination. This TCR was sampled from an adult in good health. The gene calls are TRBV6-1 and TRBJ2-7; D assignment may be TRBD1 or TRBD2 (5 bases each). The CDR3 DNA is TGTGCCAGCAGTGAATCATCGGGACGGTCCAAGGAGCAGTACTTC. Residues: CASSESSGRSKEQYF.